This TCR beta chain was profiled in a study of neurological immune-mediated disorders (dated by TCRdb to the late 2010s). At the level of the whole study: Among the approximately 35 multiple sclerosis patients, relapsing-remitting MS accounted for some 30 and secondary progressive MS accounted for 3. Of the approximately 68 subjects in the cohort, about 14 were HAM/TSP patients, approximately 35 were multiple sclerosis patients, and some 20 were healthy controls. The study compared peripheral blood TCR-beta repertoires of HTLV-I-associated myelopathy (HAM/TSP) patients, multiple sclerosis patients and healthy controls using UMI-based sequencing. Longitudinal samples, technical triplicates and paired sorted CD4+ and CD8+ T-cell subsets, alongside PBMC samples, were included among the roughly 96 TCR-beta libraries. General study outcomes and caveats: TCR clonal expansion was highest in HAM/TSP patients and lowest in MS patients, with MS patients falling below even healthy controls. No clinical or MRI features were associated with the MS cluster, and the authors said that larger cohorts are needed. Across subjects, expanded clones never shared an identical CDR3 amino acid sequence, which suggests that the TCR-beta repertoires in every group were private. Phylogenetic analysis grouped repertoires from 18 of 34 MS patients into a cluster of related CDR3 sequences, suggesting a possible repertoire-level signature.

For sorted-subset TCR libraries, 1 million sorted CD4+ or CD8+ T cells were used. The multiple sclerosis patients were enrolled in a US clinical protocol that evaluated disease progression with magnetic resonance imaging. Peripheral blood underwent Ficoll-Hypaque density gradient centrifugation to isolate PBMCs, which were then cryopreserved in liquid nitrogen. The study also sequenced paired sorted CD4+ and CD8+ subsets from healthy controls, HAM/TSP patients and MS patients. The CDR3, cysteine through phenylalanine, is 15 amino acids long. Left in the record is the CDR3 DNA by itself, 45 bases read in frame from the first base. CDR1 and CDR2 are drawn from the germline V gene (reference sequence): DFQATT, SNEGSKA. At the junction V is shortened by 3 bases and J by 8 bases; bases outside the gene matches: 9. cDNA was synthesized by template-switch 5'RACE using a primer with a 10-nucleotide random unique molecular identifier that tagged each TCR transcript. Every sequencing run covered 15-18 subjects and yielded more than 200 million TCR-beta sequences. Total RNA was extracted with the RNeasy kit. The KAPA Real-time Library Amplification kit was used to amplify TCR-beta VDJ regions with primers for the TCR constant region and the 5'RACE anchor. Sample indexes and Illumina adaptors were added in a first PCR, and a second PCR then increased library yield. After purification with Ampure beads, the TCR product of roughly 650 bp was size-selected on a 2% E-gel SizeSelection system. Before pooling, libraries had their quality checked on a Bioanalyzer, their concentration measured with Qubit, and their quantity determined with the Kapa Library Quantification kit. Libraries were sequenced paired-end 2 x 150 bp on an Illumina HiSeq 2500. To increase sequence diversity, about 24-32% phiX was spiked into each library pool. The paper's data handling went like this. Quality-filtered reads were processed with the UMI-based MiGEC pipeline, which removed over 85% of raw TCR sequences during error correction. VDJ genes were aligned to IMGT germline references, and clonotypes were defined by unique CDR3 amino acid sequence plus V-J genes. Clonal expansion, Shannon diversity and CDR3 relatedness were evaluated with VDJtools (CalcPairwiseDistances, ClusterSamples), while phylogenetic trees were built in CLCbio workbench. Expanded clones were defined as having at least 8 unique UMIs, based on coefficient-of-variation modelling across technical triplicates. The public reads were reanalyzed by TCRdb: fastp trimming at Q25, MiXCR alignment, in-frame beta chains only. Duplicate CDR3 protein sequences are folded into a single record with the most common DNA and genes. The V and J calls reflect TCRdb's pipeline rather than the authors' work. This sample is represented by tens of thousands of distinct CDR3 sequences; 3.5% to 4% of them were singletons. The leading ten clones occupy approximately 1.8% of the sample.

The table lists this clonotype with many counts. This receptor's antigen is unknown. Per-base qualities were not stored, and no clone one base away is much larger. Material for sequencing was CD4+ T cells from blood. Recombination joined TRBV20-1 with TRBJ2-1, with 11 middle bases fitting TRBD2. This clonotype was obtained from a woman in her forties with multiple sclerosis. The CDR3 protein sequence reads: CSASLTSGGRDEQFF. The DNA reads TGCAGTGCTAGCTTAACTAGCGGGGGAAGGGATGAGCAGTTCTTC.